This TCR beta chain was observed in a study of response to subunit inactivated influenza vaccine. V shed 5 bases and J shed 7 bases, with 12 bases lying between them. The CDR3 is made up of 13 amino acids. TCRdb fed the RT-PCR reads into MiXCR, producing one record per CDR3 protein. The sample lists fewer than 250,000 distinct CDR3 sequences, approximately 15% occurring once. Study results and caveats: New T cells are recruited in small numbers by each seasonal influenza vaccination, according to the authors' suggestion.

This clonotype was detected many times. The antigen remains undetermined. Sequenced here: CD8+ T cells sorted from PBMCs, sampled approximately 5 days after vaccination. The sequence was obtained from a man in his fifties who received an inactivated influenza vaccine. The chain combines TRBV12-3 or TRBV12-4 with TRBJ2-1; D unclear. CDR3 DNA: TGTGCCAGCAGTCCCACCCTTTTTAATGAGCAGTTCTTC. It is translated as CASSPTLFNEQFF.